These 12 T cell receptor beta chains originate from one sample sequenced in a study of T cells in women clearing cervical HPV infection. TCRdb keeps only in-frame clones here, not all; method: immunoSEQ multiplex PCR. In all, the sample yields about 18,000 clones. Source material: blood buffy coat. These receptors were obtained from a woman between 18 and 69 years old with a cervical HPV16 infection that either progressed to CIN3+ or cleared (not recorded which).

Regarding this clone: The missing CDR3 end, 3 residues past where the read stops, is filled in from the germline J gene. The genes are TRBV30 and TRBJ2-5; 10 positions match TRBD2. The V and J ends lost 4 bases and 5 bases, in that order; junction bases with no gene match: 16. The CDR3 runs 17 residues. Germline CDR1 and CDR2: GTSNPN and SVGIG (reference sequence). This CDR3 is CAWISKLASGSRETQYF. The sequenced CDR3 bases are TGTGCCTGGATCTCCAAGTTGGCTAGCGGGAGTCGGGAGACC. The full variable domain, with the rest looked up from reference TRBV30 and TRBJ2-5, is SQTIHQWPATLVQPVGSPLSLECTVEGTSNPNLYWYRQAAGRGLQLLFYSVGIGQISSEVPQNLSASRPQDRQFILSSKKLLLSDSGFYLCAWISKLASGSRETQYFGPGTRLLVL.

Details on this clone: The read terminates 3 residues ahead of where the CDR3 ends, so the germline J gene completes it. J is TRBJ1-5 and V is TRBV30, with 7 bases identical to TRBD1. V shed 2 bases and J 3 bases; nucleotides not matched to a gene: 7. Germline-derived CDR1 and CDR2 are GTSNPN and SVGIG (reference sequence). The CDR3 totals 15 residues. The chain's CDR3 is CAWSLQGRYNQPQHF. The sequenced part of the CDR3 DNA is TGTGCCTGGAGTCTACAGGGGCGATACAATCAGCCC.

Concerning this clone itself: At the DNA level, this CDR3 is encoded by other sequences in the same sample as well. CDR3 in amino acids: CSARRGGTSGHYEQYF. The part of the CDR3 DNA that was read is TGCAGTGCTAGACGAGGCGGGACTAGCGGGCATTACGAG. The rearrangement joins TRBV20-1 to TRBJ2-7, with 12 bases fitting TRBD2. The sequence runs out 3 residues before the end of the CDR3; the remainder is reconstructed from the germline J gene. The V gene's germline CDR1 is DFQATT and CDR2 SNEGSKA (reference sequence). Unmatched junction bases numbered 9, after V lost 2 bases and J lost 4 bases. The CDR3 totals 16 residues.

In regard to this clone: The DNA ends 3 residues before the CDR3 does, and the rest of the CDR3 is filled in from the germline J gene. The J gene is TRBJ2-5, the V gene TRBV5-1; 8 positions match TRBD1. Germline CDR1 is SGHRS and CDR2 is YFSETQ. The CDR3 runs to 15 residues. The ends lost 3 bases at V and 5 bases at J; junction bases unmatched: 9. The CDR3 reads CASSSRTGTSETQYF. The CDR3 bases that were read are TGCGCCAGCAGCTCCCGGACAGGGACGTCCGAGACC.

CDR3 DNA, as far as it was read: TGTGCCAGCAGTTCGCCCGGGACTAGCGGCTCCTACGAG. This gives the protein CASSSPGTSGSYE. The CDR3 as a whole reads CASSSPGTSGSYEQYF. This chain joins TRBV28 and TRBJ2-7; 11 positions match TRBD2. The read stops 3 residues short of the end of the CDR3; the missing end is completed from the germline J gene. Germline V gene lookup returns CDR1 MDHEN and CDR2 SYDVKM. This CDR3 spans 16 amino acids. J lost 0 bases, V lost 4 bases, and 5 bases had no gene match. The whole variable domain, remainder taken from reference TRBV28 and TRBJ2-7, is DVKVTQSSRYLVKRTGEKVFLECVQDMDHENMFWYRQDPGLGLRLIYFSYDVKMKEKGDIPEGYSVSREKKERFSLILESASTNQTSMYLCASSSPGTSGSYEQYFGPGTRLTVT.

Points on this clone: The missing CDR3 end, 3 residues past where the read stops, is filled in from the germline J gene. V and J are TRBV6-4 and TRBJ1-6; 7 nucleotides agree with TRBD1. V was clipped by 3 bases and J by 7 bases; unmatched bases: 6. CDR1 MRHNA and CDR2 SNTAGT come from the germline V gene. This CDR3 spans 15 amino acids. Incomplete CDR3 DNA: TGTGCCAGCAGTGAAAGGACAGGCTGGAATTCACCC. This translates into CASSERTGWNSP. The entire CDR3 protein is CASSERTGWNSPLHF.

Regarding this clone: The CDR3 is cut off 3 residues early in the read; its end comes from the germline J gene. The V call is TRBV2, the J call TRBJ1-2, with TRBD1 matching over 9 bases. Trimming removed 8 bases from V and 4 bases from J; junction bases left unmatched: 5. Germline V gene lookup returns CDR1 SNHLY and CDR2 FYNNEI. The CDR3 is 13 amino acids. The sequenced part of the CDR3 DNA is TGTGCCAGCTCGACGACAGGGGGCTATGGC. It encodes CASSTTGGYG. The full CDR3 reads CASSTTGGYGYTF.

Comments on this clone: From the germline J gene comes the end of the CDR3, since the read stops 3 residues before it. J is TRBJ2-1 and V is TRBV29-1, with TRBD2 matching over 8 bases. The CDR3 has 16 amino acids. Germline assignment: CDR1 SQVTM and CDR2 ANQGSEA. Trimming took 2 bases from V and 0 from J; bases not matched to a gene: 6. The DNA read from the CDR3 is TGCAGCGTTGAACCGAGCGGGAGACGCTCCTACAATGAG. Its translation is CSVEPSGRRSYNE. The whole CDR3 reads CSVEPSGRRSYNEQFF.

A remark on this clone: The CDR3 extends 3 residues past the end of the read, so its final part is completed from the germline J gene. The chain recombines TRBV10-3 with TRBJ2-3, with 9 bases lining up with TRBD2. Germline lookup yields CDR1 ENHRY and CDR2 SYGVKD. V lost 6 bases to trimming and J lost 2 bases; unmatched junction nucleotides: 12. This CDR3 is 17 amino acids long. The sequenced CDR3 bases are TGTGCCATCAGGAGAACTAACCGACTAGCGGACACAGATACG. Protein: CAIRRTNRLADTDT. The full CDR3 is CAIRRTNRLADTDTQYF.

As regards this clone: Read coverage stops 3 residues before the CDR3 terminus; the germline J gene supplies the remainder. The chain is built from TRBV20-1 and TRBJ1-5, with a possible D match to TRBD1 (6 bases). The CDR3 consists of 15 residues. Deletions cut 0 bases from V and 6 bases from J, with 15 bases between. The germline gives CDR1 DFQATT, CDR2 SNEGSKA (reference sequence). CDR3 residues: CSAREPQGRGQPQHF. The sequenced CDR3 bases are TGCAGTGCTAGAGAGCCTCAGGGGCGAGGTCAGCCC.

Regarding this clone: The sequenced fragment ends 3 residues before the CDR3 boundary, so the rest is inferred from the germline J gene. The genes are TRBV7-2 and TRBJ1-1; D unclear. Trimming removed 4 bases at V and 5 bases at J, with 5 bases between. Germline V gene data show CDR1 as SGHTA and CDR2 as FQGNSA. The CDR3 is 11 residues long. CDR3 sequence: CASSSYTEAFF. The covered CDR3 bases are TGTGCCAGCAGCTCTTATACTGAA.

Notes on this clone: The CDR3 goes on 3 residues after the read ends, and that part is filled in from the germline J gene. The J gene is TRBJ2-1, the V gene TRBV29-1; TRBD1 matches at 7 bases. CDR3 length equals 14 residues. Germline loops: CDR1 SQVTM, CDR2 ANQGSEA. The trim removed 7 bases at V and 0 bases at J, leaving 6 bases unmatched. The CDR3 is CSDRQGSSYNEQFF. The CDR3 DNA, read in part, is TGCAGCGACCGACAGGGCAGCTCCTACAATGAG.